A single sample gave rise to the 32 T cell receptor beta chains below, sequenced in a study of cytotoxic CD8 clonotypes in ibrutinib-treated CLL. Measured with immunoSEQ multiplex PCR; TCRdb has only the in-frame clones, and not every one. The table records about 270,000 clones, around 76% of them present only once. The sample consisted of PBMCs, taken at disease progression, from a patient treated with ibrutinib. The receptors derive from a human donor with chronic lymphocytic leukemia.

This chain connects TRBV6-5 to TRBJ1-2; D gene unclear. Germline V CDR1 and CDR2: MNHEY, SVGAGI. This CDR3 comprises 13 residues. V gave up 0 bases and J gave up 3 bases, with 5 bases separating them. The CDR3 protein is CASSYSGYYGYTF. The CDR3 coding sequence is TGTGCCAGCAGTTACTCAGGGTACTATGGCTACACCTTC.

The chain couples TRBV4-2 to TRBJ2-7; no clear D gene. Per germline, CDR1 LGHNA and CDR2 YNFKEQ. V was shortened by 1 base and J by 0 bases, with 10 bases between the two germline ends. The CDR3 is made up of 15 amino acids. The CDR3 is CASSQVNYPSYEQYF. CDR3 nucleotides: TGTGCCAGCAGCCAAGTCAACTACCCCTCCTACGAGCAGTACTTC.

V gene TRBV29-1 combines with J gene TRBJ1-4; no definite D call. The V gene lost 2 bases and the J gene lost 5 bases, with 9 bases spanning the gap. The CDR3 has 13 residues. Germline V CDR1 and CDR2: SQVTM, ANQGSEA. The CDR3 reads CSVEYNGNEKLFF. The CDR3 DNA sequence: TGCAGCGTTGAATATAACGGGAATGAAAAACTGTTTTTT.

The CDR3 DNA is TGCGCCAGCAGCGTTGGATCGGGCACTGAAGCTTTCTTT. Translated: CASSVGSGTEAFF. This sequence joins TRBV5-1 and TRBJ1-1; D is undetermined. Per germline, CDR1 SGHRS and CDR2 YFSETQ. The CDR3 has 13 residues. Trimming took off 4 bases at V and 4 bases at J, with 11 bases between the two ends.

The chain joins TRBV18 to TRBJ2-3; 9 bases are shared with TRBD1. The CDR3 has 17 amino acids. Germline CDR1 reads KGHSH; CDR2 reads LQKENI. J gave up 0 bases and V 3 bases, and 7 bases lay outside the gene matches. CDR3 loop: CASSPPDRGISTDTQYF. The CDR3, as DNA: TGTGCCAGCTCACCCCCCGACAGGGGGATAAGCACAGATACGCAGTATTTT.

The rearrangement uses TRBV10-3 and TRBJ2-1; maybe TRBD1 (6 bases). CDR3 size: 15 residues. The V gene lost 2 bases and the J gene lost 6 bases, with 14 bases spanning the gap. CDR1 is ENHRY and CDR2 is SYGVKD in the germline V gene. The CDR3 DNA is TGTGCCATCAGTGAGAACAGGGCCCAGGGCAATGAGCAGTTCTTC. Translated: CAISENRAQGNEQFF.

CDR3 protein: CASSDGQGGTDTQYF. In DNA form, the CDR3 reads TGTGCCAGCAGCGACGGACAGGGGGGTACAGATACGCAGTATTTT. V gene TRBV9 combines with J gene TRBJ2-3, with 10 bases lining up with TRBD1. V was pared by 3 bases and J by 3 bases, with 4 bases of the junction left unmatched. The germline CDR1 and CDR2 sequences are SGDLS and YYNGEE. This CDR3 is built from 15 residues.

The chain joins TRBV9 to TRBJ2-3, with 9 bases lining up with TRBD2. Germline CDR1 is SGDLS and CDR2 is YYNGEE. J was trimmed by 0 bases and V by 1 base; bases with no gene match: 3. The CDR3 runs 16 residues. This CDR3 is CASSVSSGASTDTQYF. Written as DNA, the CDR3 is TGTGCCAGCAGCGTATCTAGCGGGGCCAGCACAGATACGCAGTATTTT.

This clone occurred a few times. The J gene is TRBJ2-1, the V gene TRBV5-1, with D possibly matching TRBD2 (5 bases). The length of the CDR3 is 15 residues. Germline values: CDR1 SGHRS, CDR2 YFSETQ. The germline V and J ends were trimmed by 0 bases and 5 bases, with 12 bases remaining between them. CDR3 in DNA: TGCGCCAGCAGCTTGGCCTGGGCCGGGGACAATGAGCAGTTCTTC. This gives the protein CASSLAWAGDNEQFF.

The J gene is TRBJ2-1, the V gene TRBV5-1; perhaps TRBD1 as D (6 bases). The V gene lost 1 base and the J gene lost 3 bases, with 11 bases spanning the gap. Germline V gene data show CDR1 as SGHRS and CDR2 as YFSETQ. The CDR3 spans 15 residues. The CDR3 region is CASSLLEGDYNEQFF. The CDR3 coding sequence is TGCGCCAGCAGCTTGTTAGAGGGGGACTACAATGAGCAGTTCTTC.

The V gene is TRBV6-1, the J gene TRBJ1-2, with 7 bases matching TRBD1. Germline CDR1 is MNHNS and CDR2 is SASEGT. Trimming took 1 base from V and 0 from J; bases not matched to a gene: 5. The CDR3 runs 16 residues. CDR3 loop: CASSEDHRGANYGYTF. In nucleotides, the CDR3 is TGTGCCAGCAGTGAAGATCACAGGGGAGCTAACTATGGCTACACCTTC.

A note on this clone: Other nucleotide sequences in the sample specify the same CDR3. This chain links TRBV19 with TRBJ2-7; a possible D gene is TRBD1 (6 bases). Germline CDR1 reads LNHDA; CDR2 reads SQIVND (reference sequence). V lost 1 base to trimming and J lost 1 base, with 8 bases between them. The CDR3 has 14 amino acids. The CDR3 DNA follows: TGTGCCAGTAGTATAGCGGACAGTTCCTACGAGCAGTACTTC. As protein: CASSIADSSYEQYF.

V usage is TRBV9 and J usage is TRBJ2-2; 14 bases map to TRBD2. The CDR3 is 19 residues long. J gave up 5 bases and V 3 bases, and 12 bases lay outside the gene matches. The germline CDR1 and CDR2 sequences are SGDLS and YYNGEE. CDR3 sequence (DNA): TGTGCCAGCAGCGCCCCGACGGGACTAGCGGGAGTTCAGACCGGGGAGCTGTTTTTT. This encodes CASSAPTGLAGVQTGELFF.

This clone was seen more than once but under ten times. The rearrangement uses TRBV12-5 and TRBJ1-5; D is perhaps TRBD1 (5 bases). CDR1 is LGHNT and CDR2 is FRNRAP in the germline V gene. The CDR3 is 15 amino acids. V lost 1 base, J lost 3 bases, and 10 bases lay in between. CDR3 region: CASGLGDSVNQPQHF. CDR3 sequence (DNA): TGTGCTAGTGGTTTGGGCGACAGCGTCAATCAGCCCCAGCATTTT.

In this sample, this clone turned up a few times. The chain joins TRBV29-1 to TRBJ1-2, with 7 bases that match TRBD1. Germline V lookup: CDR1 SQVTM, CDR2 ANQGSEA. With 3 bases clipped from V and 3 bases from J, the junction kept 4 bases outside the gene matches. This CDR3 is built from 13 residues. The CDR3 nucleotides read TGCAGCGTTGATGGGACAGTAGACTATGGCTACACCTTC. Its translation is CSVDGTVDYGYTF. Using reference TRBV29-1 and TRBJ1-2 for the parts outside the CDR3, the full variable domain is SAVISQKPSRDICQRGTSLTIQCQVDSQVTMMFWYRQQPGQSLTLIATANQGSEATYESGFVIDKFPISRPNLTFSTLTVSNMSPEDSSIYLCSVDGTVDYGYTFGSGTRLTVV.

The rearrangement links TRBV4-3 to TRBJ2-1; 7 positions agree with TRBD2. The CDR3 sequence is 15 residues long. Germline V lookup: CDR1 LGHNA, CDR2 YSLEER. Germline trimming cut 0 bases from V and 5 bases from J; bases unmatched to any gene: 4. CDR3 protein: CASSQDGGVDNEQFF. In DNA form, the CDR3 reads TGCGCCAGCAGCCAAGATGGGGGGGTTGACAATGAGCAGTTCTTC.

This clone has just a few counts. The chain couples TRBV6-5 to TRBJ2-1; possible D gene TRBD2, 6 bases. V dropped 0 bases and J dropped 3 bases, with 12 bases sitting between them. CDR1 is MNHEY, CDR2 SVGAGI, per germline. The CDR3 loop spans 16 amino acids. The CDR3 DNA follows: TGTGCCAGCAGTTACTCGCAGCGGGCCCTCTACAATGAGCAGTTCTTC. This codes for CASSYSQRALYNEQFF.

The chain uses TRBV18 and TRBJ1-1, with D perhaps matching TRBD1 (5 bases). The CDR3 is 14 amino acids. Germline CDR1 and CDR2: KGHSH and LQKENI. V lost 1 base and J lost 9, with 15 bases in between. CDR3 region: CASSPQGQSAQAFF. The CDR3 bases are TGTGCCAGCTCACCACAGGGGCAGAGTGCCCAAGCTTTCTTT.

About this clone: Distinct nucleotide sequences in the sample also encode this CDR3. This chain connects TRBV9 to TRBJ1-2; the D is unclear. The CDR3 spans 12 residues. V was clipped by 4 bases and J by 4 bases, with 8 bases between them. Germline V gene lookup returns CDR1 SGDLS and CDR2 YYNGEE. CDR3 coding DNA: TGTGCCAGCAGCTCGGGTGGCTATGGCTACACCTTC. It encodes CASSSGGYGYTF.

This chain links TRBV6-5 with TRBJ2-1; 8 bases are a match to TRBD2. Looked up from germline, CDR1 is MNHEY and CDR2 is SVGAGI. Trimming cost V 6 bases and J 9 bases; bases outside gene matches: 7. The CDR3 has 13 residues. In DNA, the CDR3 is TGTGCCAGCAGACCCGGGGGGGGGAGTGAGCAGTTCTTC. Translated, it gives CASRPGGGSEQFF.

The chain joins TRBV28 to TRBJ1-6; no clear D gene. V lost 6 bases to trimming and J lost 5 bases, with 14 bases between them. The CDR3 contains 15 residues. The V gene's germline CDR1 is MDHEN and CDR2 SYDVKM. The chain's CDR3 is CASRGEGHNNSPLHF. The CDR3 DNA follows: TGTGCCAGCAGGGGAGAGGGCCATAATAATTCACCCCTCCACTTT.

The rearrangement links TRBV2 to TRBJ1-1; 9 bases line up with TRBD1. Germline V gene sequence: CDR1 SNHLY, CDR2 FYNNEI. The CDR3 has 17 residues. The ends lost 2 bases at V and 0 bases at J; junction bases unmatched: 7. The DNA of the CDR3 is TGTGCCAGCAGTGAAACCCTGACAGGGGGTCTGAACACTGAAGCTTTCTTT. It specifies CASSETLTGGLNTEAFF. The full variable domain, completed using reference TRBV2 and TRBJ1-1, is EPEVTQTPSHQVTQMGQEVILRCVPISNHLYFYWYRQILGQKVEFLVSFYNNEISEKSEIFDDQFSVERPDGSNFTLKIRSTKLEDSAMYFCASSETLTGGLNTEAFFGQGTRLTVV.

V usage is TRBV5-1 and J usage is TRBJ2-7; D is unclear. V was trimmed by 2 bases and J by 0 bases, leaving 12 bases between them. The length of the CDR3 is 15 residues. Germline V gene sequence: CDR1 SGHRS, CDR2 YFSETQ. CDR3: CASSLETVSSYEQYF. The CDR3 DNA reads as TGCGCCAGCAGCTTAGAAACAGTCAGCTCCTACGAGCAGTACTTC.

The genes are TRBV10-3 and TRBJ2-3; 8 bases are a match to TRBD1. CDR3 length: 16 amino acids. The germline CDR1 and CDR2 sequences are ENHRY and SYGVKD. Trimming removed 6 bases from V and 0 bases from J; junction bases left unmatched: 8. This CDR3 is CAISLSDRDSTDTQYF. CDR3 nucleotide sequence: TGTGCCATCAGCCTGTCGGACAGGGATAGCACAGATACGCAGTATTTT.

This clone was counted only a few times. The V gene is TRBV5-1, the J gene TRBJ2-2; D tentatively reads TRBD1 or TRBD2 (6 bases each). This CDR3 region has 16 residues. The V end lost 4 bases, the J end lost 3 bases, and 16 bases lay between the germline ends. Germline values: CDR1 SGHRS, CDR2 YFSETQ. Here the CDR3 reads CASSPGWGADTGELFF. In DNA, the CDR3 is TGCGCCAGCAGCCCCGGTTGGGGGGCAGACACCGGGGAGCTGTTTTTT.

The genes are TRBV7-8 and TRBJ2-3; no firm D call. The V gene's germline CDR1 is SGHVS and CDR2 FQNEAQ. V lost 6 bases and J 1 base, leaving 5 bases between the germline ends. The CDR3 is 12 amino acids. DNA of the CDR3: TGTGCCAGCAGGCTAGGCACAGATACGCAGTATTTT. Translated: CASRLGTDTQYF.

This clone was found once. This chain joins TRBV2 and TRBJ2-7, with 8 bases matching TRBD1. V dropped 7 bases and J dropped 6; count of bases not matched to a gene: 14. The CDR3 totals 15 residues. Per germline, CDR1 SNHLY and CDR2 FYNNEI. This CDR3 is CASTRLSGGWGEQYF. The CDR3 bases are TGTGCCAGCACCCGGCTTTCAGGGGGCTGGGGCGAGCAGTACTTC.

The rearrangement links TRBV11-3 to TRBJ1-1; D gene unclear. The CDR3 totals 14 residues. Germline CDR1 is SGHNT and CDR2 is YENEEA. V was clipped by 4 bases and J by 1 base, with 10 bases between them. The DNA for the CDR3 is TGTGCCAGCAGCTCTCATTTCGGGAACACTGAAGCTTTCTTT. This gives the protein CASSSHFGNTEAFF. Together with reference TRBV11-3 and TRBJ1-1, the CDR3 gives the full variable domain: EAGVVQSPRYKIIEKKQPVAFWCNPISGHNTLYWYLQNLGQGPELLIRYENEEAVDDSQLPKDRFSAERLKGVDSTLKIQPAELGDSAVYLCASSSHFGNTEAFFGQGTRLTVV.

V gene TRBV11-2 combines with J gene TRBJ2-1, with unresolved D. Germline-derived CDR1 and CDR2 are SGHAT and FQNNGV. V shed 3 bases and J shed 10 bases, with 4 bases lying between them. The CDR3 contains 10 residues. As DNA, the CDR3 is TGTGCCAGCAGCTTGGGGGAGCAGTTCTTC. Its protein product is CASSLGEQFF.

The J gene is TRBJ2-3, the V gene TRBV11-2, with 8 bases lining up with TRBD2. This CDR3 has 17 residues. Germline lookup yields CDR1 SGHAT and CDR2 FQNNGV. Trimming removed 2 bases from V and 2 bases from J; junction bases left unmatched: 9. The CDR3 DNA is TGTGCCAGCAGCTTACGGTCGGCGGGGGGATACACAGATACGCAGTATTTT. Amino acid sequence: CASSLRSAGGYTDTQYF.

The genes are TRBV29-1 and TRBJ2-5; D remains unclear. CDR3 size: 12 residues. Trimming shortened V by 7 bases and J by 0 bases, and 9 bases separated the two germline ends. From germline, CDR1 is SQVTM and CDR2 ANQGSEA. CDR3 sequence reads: CSASSNQETQYF. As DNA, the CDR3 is TGCAGCGCATCCTCAAACCAAGAGACCCAGTACTTC.

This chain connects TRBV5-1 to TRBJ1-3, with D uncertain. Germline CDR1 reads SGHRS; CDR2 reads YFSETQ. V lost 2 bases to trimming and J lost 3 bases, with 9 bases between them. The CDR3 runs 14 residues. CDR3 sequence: CASSFGILGNTIYF. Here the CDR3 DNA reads TGCGCCAGCAGCTTCGGGATCCTTGGAAACACCATATATTTT. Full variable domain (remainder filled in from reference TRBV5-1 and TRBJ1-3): KAGVTQTPRYLIKTRGQQVTLSCSPISGHRSVSWYQQTPGQGLQFLFEYFSETQRNKGNFPGRFSGRQFSNSRSEMNVSTLELGDSALYLCASSFGILGNTIYFGEGSWLTVV.